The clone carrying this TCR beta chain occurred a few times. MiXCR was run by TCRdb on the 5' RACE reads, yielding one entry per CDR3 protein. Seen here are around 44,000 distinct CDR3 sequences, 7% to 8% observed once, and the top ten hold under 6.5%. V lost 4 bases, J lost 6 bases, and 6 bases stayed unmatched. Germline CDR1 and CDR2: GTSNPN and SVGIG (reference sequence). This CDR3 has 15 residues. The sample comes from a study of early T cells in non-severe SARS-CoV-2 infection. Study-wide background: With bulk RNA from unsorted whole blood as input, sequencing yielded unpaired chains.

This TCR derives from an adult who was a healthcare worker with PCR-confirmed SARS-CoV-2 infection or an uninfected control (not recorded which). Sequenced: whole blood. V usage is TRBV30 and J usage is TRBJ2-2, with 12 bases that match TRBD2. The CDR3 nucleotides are TGTGCCTGGAATCTAGCGGGGGGGTTCCCCGGGGAGCTGTTTTTT. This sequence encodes CAWNLAGGFPGELFF.